Below, 20 T cell receptor beta chains from the same sample are listed, as sequenced in a study of OX40 agonist ivuxolimab in advanced cancers. Some clones are missing from TCRdb's copy, which holds only in-frame ones; the method was immunoSEQ multiplex PCR. Altogether about 51,000 clones are present, 84% being singletons, with the ten largest covering 3%. Here the sequenced sample was CD4+ or CD8+ T cells sorted from blood, taken in a trial of the OX40 agonist ivuxolimab. The receptors were gathered from an adult with an advanced solid tumor such as melanoma, head and neck, liver or kidney cancer.

This clone has just a few counts. CDR3 in DNA: TGTGCCACCAGCAGAGCGCCAGGGGGCGGCGAGACCCAGTACTTC. Encoded protein: CATSRAPGGGETQYF. The chain carries TRBV15 and TRBJ2-5, with TRBD1 matching over 8 bases. J lost 5 bases, V lost 1 base, and 6 bases had no gene match. CDR1 is LNHNV and CDR2 is YYDKDF in the germline V gene (reference sequence). There are 15 residues in the CDR3. Full variable domain (outside the CDR3, taken from reference TRBV15 and TRBJ2-5): DAMVIQNPRYQVTQFGKPVTLSCSQTLNHNVMYWYQQKSSQAPKLLFHYYDKDFNNEADTPDNFQSRRPNTSFCFLDIRSPGLGDTAMYLCATSRAPGGGETQYFGPGTRLLVL.

This rearrangement joins TRBV7-2 to TRBJ2-2; D assignment may be TRBD1 or TRBD2 (5 bases each). The CDR3 length is 16 residues. Germline-derived CDR1 and CDR2 are SGHTA and FQGNSA. V dropped 2 bases and J dropped 5 bases, with 15 bases sitting between them. The CDR3 reads CASSLRTPGRTGELFF. The CDR3 DNA is TGTGCCAGCAGCTTACGCACCCCGGGGCGGACCGGGGAGCTGTTTTTT.

This clone was seen only a few times. The chain carries TRBV28 and TRBJ2-7; 8 bases fit TRBD2. Germline V gives CDR1 MDHEN, CDR2 SYDVKM. Trimming removed 6 bases from V and 3 bases from J; junction bases left unmatched: 10. This CDR3 has 15 amino acids. CDR3 DNA sequence: TGTGCCAGCAGCGGGGGGGCCGGGGCTCTCTACGAGCAGTACTTC. Encoded protein: CASSGGAGALYEQYF.

The J gene is TRBJ2-3, the V gene TRBV5-4; D may be TRBD1 (6 bases). Trimming pared 0 bases from V and 4 bases from J, leaving 9 bases between. CDR1 and CDR2 from the germline V gene are SGHNT and YYREEE (reference sequence). This CDR3 contains 14 residues. The CDR3 region is CASSLGGPSDTQYF. CDR3 DNA: TGTGCCAGCAGCTTGGGGGGGCCGTCAGATACGCAGTATTTT.

This chain joins TRBV5-1 and TRBJ2-3; 12 nucleotides match TRBD2. This CDR3 spans 18 amino acids. Germline assignment: CDR1 SGHRS and CDR2 YFSETQ. Trimming took 4 bases from V and 0 from J; bases not matched to a gene: 9. The CDR3: CASSRTSGATISTDTQYF. CDR3 nucleotide sequence: TGCGCCAGCAGCCGGACTAGCGGGGCTACCATTAGCACAGATACGCAGTATTTT.

This rearrangement joins TRBV7-8 to TRBJ1-3, with TRBD1 identical over 7 bases. Germline values: CDR1 SGHVS, CDR2 FQNEAQ. This CDR3 has 14 residues. J lost 8 bases, V lost 1 base, and 5 bases had no gene match. In DNA, the CDR3 is TGTGCCAGCAGCTTAGGACAGGGTTTCGACACCATATATTTT. Translation gives CASSLGQGFDTIYF.

This chain joins TRBV18 and TRBJ1-2; D gene ambiguous. Trimming removed 0 bases at V and 0 bases at J, with 14 bases between. The germline CDR1 and CDR2 sequences are KGHSH and LQKENI. This CDR3 region has 17 residues. The CDR3 region has the DNA TGTGCCAGCTCACCACCTTCTGCGCCGGGAACTAACTATGGCTACACCTTC. Protein product: CASSPPSAPGTNYGYTF.

The chain has TRBV7-9 and TRBJ2-2; no reliable D call. The CDR3 sequence is 12 residues long. With 1 base removed from V and 7 bases from J, the gap between germline ends came to 4 bases. Germline V gives CDR1 SEHNR, CDR2 FQNEAQ (reference sequence). The CDR3 region is CASSLVHGELFF. DNA of the CDR3: TGTGCCAGCAGCTTAGTGCACGGGGAGCTGTTTTTT. The whole variable domain, remainder taken from reference TRBV7-9 and TRBJ2-2, is DTGVSQNPRHKITKRGQNVTFRCDPISEHNRLYWYRQTLGQGPEFLTYFQNEAQLEKSRLLSDRFSAERPKGSFSTLEIQRTEQGDSAMYLCASSLVHGELFFGEGSRLTVL.

This clone was observed a handful of times. This chain uses TRBV4-1 with TRBJ1-2, with D possibly matching TRBD1 (5 bases). Trimming removed 3 bases from V and 4 bases from J, with 9 bases in between. CDR1 and CDR2 from the germline V gene are MGHRA and YSYEKL. The CDR3 runs 13 residues. The CDR3: CASSQMGLYGYTF. DNA of the CDR3: TGCGCCAGCAGCCAGATGGGGCTCTATGGCTACACCTTC.

The rearrangement links TRBV6-5 to TRBJ1-2; 7 nucleotides agree with TRBD1. With 0 bases clipped from V and 7 bases from J, the junction kept 11 bases outside the gene matches. The CDR3 extends over 16 amino acids. Per germline, CDR1 MNHEY and CDR2 SVGAGI. The CDR3 nucleotides are TGTGCCAGCAGTTACTCGTTCACAGGGGTTACGAGTGGCTACACCTTC. This sequence encodes CASSYSFTGVTSGYTF.

J is TRBJ2-6 and V is TRBV18; D might be TRBD1 (5 bases). There are 15 residues in the CDR3. Trimming left V 3 bases short and J 4 bases short, with 10 bases between. CDR1 and CDR2 (germline): KGHSH, LQKENI. CDR3 coding DNA: TGTGCCAGCTCACCTGCAGGGATCGGGGCCAACGTCCTGACTTTC. Translating gives CASSPAGIGANVLTF. Together with reference TRBV18 and TRBJ2-6, the CDR3 gives the full variable domain: NAGVMQNPRHLVRRRGQEARLRCSPMKGHSHVYWYRQLPEEGLKFMVYLQKENIIDESGMPKERFSAEFPKEGPSILRIQQVVRGDSAAYFCASSPAGIGANVLTFGAGSRLTVL.

This clone has more than one count but fewer than ten. The V and J genes are TRBV27 and TRBJ2-7; D is ambiguous. CDR1 MNHEY and CDR2 SMNVEV come from the germline V gene (reference sequence). This CDR3 spans 13 amino acids. Trimming took off 8 bases at V and 3 bases at J, with 14 bases between the two ends. CDR3 loop: CASGRTHYYEQYF. CDR3 sequence (DNA): TGTGCCAGCGGCAGGACGCACTACTACGAGCAGTACTTC.

This clone was seen only a few times. Other DNA sequences in the sample encode the same CDR3. This chain links TRBV6-6 with TRBJ2-3, with 12 bases lining up with TRBD1. Germline CDR1 MNHNY, CDR2 SVGAGI (reference sequence). V lost 6 bases and J lost 3; bases outside the gene matches: 7. The CDR3 is 16 residues long. The CDR3 protein is CASRGQGASGTDTQYF. The CDR3 DNA reads as TGTGCCAGCAGGGGACAGGGGGCGAGTGGGACAGATACGCAGTATTTT.

This rearrangement joins TRBV11-3 to TRBJ2-1; D may correspond to TRBD1 or TRBD2 (5 bases each). The germline CDR1 and CDR2 sequences are SGHNT and YENEEA. The CDR3 is 13 residues long. The V gene lost 8 bases and the J gene lost 5 bases, with 13 bases spanning the gap. DNA of the CDR3: TGTGCCAGCGGAGAGGGGTCAGACAATGAGCAGTTCTTC. Translated: CASGEGSDNEQFF.

This clone has just a few counts. DNA of the CDR3: TGTGCCAGCAGCGTAGCTGATAGCGGGGGTGAGACCCAGTACTTC. Residues: CASSVADSGGETQYF. This chain connects TRBV9 to TRBJ2-5; 9 bases map to TRBD2. This CDR3 region has 15 residues. V shed 0 bases and J 5 bases; nucleotides not matched to a gene: 5. CDR1 and CDR2 (germline): SGDLS, YYNGEE.

The chain uses TRBV18 and TRBJ2-2, with unresolved D. The CDR3 consists of 16 residues. V dropped 4 bases and J dropped 0 bases, with 12 bases sitting between them. Germline V gene lookup returns CDR1 KGHSH and CDR2 LQKENI. CDR3 amino acids: CASSQIPDPNTGELFF. The DNA for the CDR3 is TGTGCCAGCTCACAAATCCCCGATCCGAACACCGGGGAGCTGTTTTTT.

This rearrangement joins TRBV7-2 to TRBJ2-5; D unclear. Germline V gene data show CDR1 as SGHTA and CDR2 as FQGNSA. The CDR3 spans 15 residues. V lost 5 bases to trimming and J lost 0 bases, with 13 bases between them. In DNA form, the CDR3 reads TGTGCCAGCAGCCCCGTAGCCACGTACCAAGAGACCCAGTACTTC. Protein sequence: CASSPVATYQETQYF.

The rearrangement uses TRBV11-3 and TRBJ2-1; the D call may be TRBD1 or TRBD2 (5 bases each). V was cut by 5 bases and J by 2 bases, with 13 bases left in between. Looked up from germline, CDR1 is SGHNT and CDR2 is YENEEA. The CDR3 runs 15 residues. The CDR3 reads CASSAAGTTYNEQFF. DNA for the CDR3: TGTGCCAGCAGCGCGGCCGGGACCACCTACAATGAGCAGTTCTTC. Combining the CDR3 with reference TRBV11-3 and TRBJ2-1 gives the whole variable domain EAGVVQSPRYKIIEKKQPVAFWCNPISGHNTLYWYLQNLGQGPELLIRYENEEAVDDSQLPKDRFSAERLKGVDSTLKIQPAELGDSAVYLCASSAAGTTYNEQFFGPGTRLTVL.

CDR3 sequence (DNA): TGCGCCAGCAGCCTCGGGACTAGCGGGCTCTACGAGCAGTACTTC. It encodes CASSLGTSGLYEQYF. V is TRBV4-1 and J is TRBJ2-7; the match to TRBD2 covers 12 bases. The CDR3 spans 15 residues. With 4 bases clipped from V and 3 bases from J, the junction kept 4 bases outside the gene matches. Germline-derived CDR1 and CDR2 are MGHRA and YSYEKL.

In its sample, this clone was seen a few times. The gene calls are TRBV27 and TRBJ1-5, with D hard to call. The CDR3 runs to 13 residues. Germline CDR1 is MNHEY and CDR2 is SMNVEV (reference sequence). V was cut by 3 bases and J by 5 bases, with 8 bases left in between. CDR3 in amino acids: CASSFTGDQPQHF. In nucleotides, the CDR3 is TGTGCCAGCAGTTTTACGGGAGATCAGCCCCAGCATTTT.